Below, one T cell receptor beta chain is given with its context. Its antigen is currently not known. Base qualities are not at hand, and no much larger clone is one base apart. PBMCs were isolated by Ficoll-Paque density gradient centrifugation. This specimen comes from a study of T-cell memory formation after mild COVID-19 (dated by TCRdb to the early 2020s). Background on the whole study: TCR sequence clusters from the two donors were largely donor specific. In two donors, T-cell clones that expanded and contracted after mild COVID-19 were followed by sequencing TCRalpha and TCRbeta repertoires longitudinally. Two young, previously healthy adult volunteers made up the cohort, one male and one female.

From its cysteine to its phenylalanine, the CDR3 spans 13 amino acids. This entry keeps only the CDR3 DNA: 39 bases, framed from base 1. V is shortened by 3 bases, J by 5 bases, and the region joining them spans 10 bases. CDR1 and CDR2 are drawn from the germline V gene (reference sequence): LNHDA, SQIVND. The sequencer listed for this sample is Illumina NovaSeq 6000. Using 5'RACE with constant-segment primers, TCRalpha and TCRbeta cDNA libraries were constructed, with sample barcodes and unique molecular identifiers added in the process. Trizol reagent was used to extract RNA from every sample. Library amplification was performed in two PCR steps, and a second sample barcode and Illumina TruSeq adapters were introduced in the second step. The libraries were sequenced on an Illumina NovaSeq using 2 x 150 bp paired-end reads. Per the source publication's procedure: Reads were demultiplexed and collapsed into UMI-guided consensus sequences with migec v1.2.7. Using mixcr v2.1.11, the UMI consensuses were aligned to TRA and TRB V and J templates and assembled into clonotypes. Clonotypes were classified as expanded or contracted when called significant by both edgeR and NoisET, with noise models trained on biological replicates. edgeR calls used a false discovery rate-adjusted p below 0.01 and a log2 fold-change threshold of 1. As an exploratory analysis of dynamics, PCA with hierarchical clustering was applied to max-normalized trajectories of the 1000 most abundant clonotypes. Separately sequenced CD4+ and CD8+ repertoires were used to assign the CD4 or CD8 phenotype of responding clones. TCRdb passed the public sequencing reads through fastp at Q25 and MiXCR, retaining productive beta sequences. Under each unique CDR3 protein, matching rows form one entry showing the most common genes and DNA. Clone size and V and J calls follow TCRdb, not the original study. Present in this sample are 380,000 or so distinct CDR3 sequences, approximately 15% of which were seen just once. The ten largest account for roughly a fifth of the sample.

Summary of the overall study and its limitations: Balanced CD4/CD8 phenotypes were observed for clones contracting from day 15 to 85, whereas a bias towards CD4+ was observed for a second wave of clones expanding from day 15 to 37. Only a couple of mild cases were covered in the study, and larger cohorts including severe cases with pre-infection samples were considered necessary. Some responding clones were found in pre-infection memory, which suggests that pre-existing cross-reactive memory T cells took part in the SARS-CoV-2 response. Contracting CD4+ clones were located mainly in the CM and EM memory subsets, whereas CD8+ clones were found to be enriched in EMRA. SARS-CoV-2 specificity was not confirmed for the second-wave clones peaking on day 37.

This receptor was taken from a man between 18 and 35 years old who had mild COVID-19 (a few samples of this study predate the infection). The sample titles of this study are shuffled in the database, so cell type and time point are left out; the donor was told from shared clones. Sequencing was performed on PBMCs or a T cell subset sorted from them (not recorded which). The chain is assembled from TRBV19 and TRBJ1-1, with the D gene not confidently named. CDR3 sequence: CASSMVQSTEAFF. The DNA sequence is given as TGTGCCAGTAGTATGGTCCAGTCGACTGAAGCTTTCTTT.